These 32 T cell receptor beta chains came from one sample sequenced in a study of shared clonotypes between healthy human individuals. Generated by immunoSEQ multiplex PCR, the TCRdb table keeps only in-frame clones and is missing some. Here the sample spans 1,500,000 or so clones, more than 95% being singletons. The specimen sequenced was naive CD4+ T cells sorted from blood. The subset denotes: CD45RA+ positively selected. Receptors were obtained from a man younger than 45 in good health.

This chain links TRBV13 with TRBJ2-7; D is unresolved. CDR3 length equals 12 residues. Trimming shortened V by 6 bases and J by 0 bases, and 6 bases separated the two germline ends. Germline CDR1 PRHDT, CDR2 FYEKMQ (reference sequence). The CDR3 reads CASSYSSYEQYF. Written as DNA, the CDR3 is TGTGCCAGCAGTTACAGCTCCTACGAGCAGTACTTC.

CDR3 residues: CATSRGPRTGNEKLFF. The CDR3 coding sequence is TGTGCCACCAGCAGGGGCCCCCGGACAGGGAATGAAAAACTGTTTTTT. This chain connects TRBV15 to TRBJ1-4, with 8 nucleotides matching TRBD1. The V gene end was trimmed by 3 bases and the J gene end by 5 bases; junction bases not matched to a gene: 8. This CDR3 comprises 16 residues. The germline V gene has CDR1 LNHNV and CDR2 YYDKDF (reference sequence).

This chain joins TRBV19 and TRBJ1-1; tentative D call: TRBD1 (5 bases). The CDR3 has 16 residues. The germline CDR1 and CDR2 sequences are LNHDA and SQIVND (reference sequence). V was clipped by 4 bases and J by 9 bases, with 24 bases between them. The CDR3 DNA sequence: TGTGCCAGTAGTACGATCGGGACCGACGGTTCCGACAAAGCTTTCTTT. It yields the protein CASSTIGTDGSDKAFF.

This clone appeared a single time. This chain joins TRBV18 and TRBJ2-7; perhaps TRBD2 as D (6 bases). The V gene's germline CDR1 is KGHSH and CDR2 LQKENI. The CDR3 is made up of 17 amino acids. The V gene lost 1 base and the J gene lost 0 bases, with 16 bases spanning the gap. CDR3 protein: CASSPLPTGGASYEQYF. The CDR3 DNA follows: TGTGCCAGCTCACCACTACCCACCGGGGGAGCCTCCTACGAGCAGTACTTC.

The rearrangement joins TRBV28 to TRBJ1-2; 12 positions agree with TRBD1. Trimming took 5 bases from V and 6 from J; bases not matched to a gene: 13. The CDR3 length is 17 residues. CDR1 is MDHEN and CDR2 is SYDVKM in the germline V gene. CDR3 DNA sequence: TGTGCCAGCAGTCCCCGGGGACAGGGGGCGCGGGAAAATGGCTACACCTTC. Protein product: CASSPRGQGARENGYTF.

The CDR3 DNA is TGTGCCAGCAGTTCCAATCGAGGACAGGACACAGATACGCAGTATTTT. It codes for CASSSNRGQDTDTQYF. The V gene is TRBV27, the J gene TRBJ2-3; 7 positions agree with TRBD1. This CDR3 has 16 amino acids. The V segment lost 4 bases and the J segment 2 bases; nucleotides outside the gene matches: 9. CDR1 and CDR2 from the germline V gene are MNHEY and SMNVEV (reference sequence).

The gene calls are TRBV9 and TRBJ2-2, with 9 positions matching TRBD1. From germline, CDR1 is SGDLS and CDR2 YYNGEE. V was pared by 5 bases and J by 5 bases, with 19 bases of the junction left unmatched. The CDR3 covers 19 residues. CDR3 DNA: TGTGCCAGCAGTACAAGAGCAATCACAGGGGGCGAAGGGACCGGGGAGCTGTTTTTT. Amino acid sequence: CASSTRAITGGEGTGELFF. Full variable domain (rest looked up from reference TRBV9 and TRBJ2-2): DSGVTQTPKHLITATGQRVTLRCSPRSGDLSVYWYQQSLDQGLQFLIQYYNGEERAKGNILERFSAQQFPDLHSELNLSSLELGDSALYFCASSTRAITGGEGTGELFFGEGSRLTVL.

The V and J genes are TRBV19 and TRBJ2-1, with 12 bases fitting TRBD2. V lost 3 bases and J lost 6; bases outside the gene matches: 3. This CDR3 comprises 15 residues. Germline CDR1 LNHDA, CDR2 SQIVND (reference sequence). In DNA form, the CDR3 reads TGTGCCAGTAGTATCCTAGCGGGAGGGATCAATGAGCAGTTCTTC. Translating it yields CASSILAGGINEQFF.

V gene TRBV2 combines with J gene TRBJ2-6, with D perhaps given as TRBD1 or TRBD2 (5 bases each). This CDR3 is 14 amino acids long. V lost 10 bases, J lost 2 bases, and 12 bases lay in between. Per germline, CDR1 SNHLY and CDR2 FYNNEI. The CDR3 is CATGGSAGANVLTF. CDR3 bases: TGTGCCACTGGGGGTAGCGCTGGGGCCAACGTCCTGACTTTC.

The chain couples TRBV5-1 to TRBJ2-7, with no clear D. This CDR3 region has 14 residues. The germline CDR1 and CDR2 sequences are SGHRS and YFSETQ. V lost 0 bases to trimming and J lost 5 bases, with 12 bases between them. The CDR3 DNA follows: TGCGCCAGCAGCTTGGTTCCTTCCCTCAACGAGCAGTACTTC. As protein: CASSLVPSLNEQYF. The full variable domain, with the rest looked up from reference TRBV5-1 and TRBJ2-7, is KAGVTQTPRYLIKTRGQQVTLSCSPISGHRSVSWYQQTPGQGLQFLFEYFSETQRNKGNFPGRFSGRQFSNSRSEMNVSTLELGDSALYLCASSLVPSLNEQYFGPGTRLTVT.

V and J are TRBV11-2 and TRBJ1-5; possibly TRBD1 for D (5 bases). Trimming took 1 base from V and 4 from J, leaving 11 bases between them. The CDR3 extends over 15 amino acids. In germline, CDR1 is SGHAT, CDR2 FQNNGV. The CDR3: CASSLGGRTNQPQHF. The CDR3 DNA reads TGTGCCAGCAGCTTAGGAGGGCGGACAAATCAGCCCCAGCATTTT.

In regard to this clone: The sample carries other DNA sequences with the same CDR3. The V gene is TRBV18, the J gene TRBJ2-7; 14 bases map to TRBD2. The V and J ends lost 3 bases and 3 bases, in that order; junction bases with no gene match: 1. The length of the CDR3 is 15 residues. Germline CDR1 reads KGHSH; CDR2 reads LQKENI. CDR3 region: CASSPGLAGVYEQYF. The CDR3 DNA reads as TGTGCCAGCTCACCGGGACTAGCGGGAGTCTACGAGCAGTACTTC. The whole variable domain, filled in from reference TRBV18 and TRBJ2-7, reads NAGVMQNPRHLVRRRGQEARLRCSPMKGHSHVYWYRQLPEEGLKFMVYLQKENIIDESGMPKERFSAEFPKEGPSILRIQQVVRGDSAAYFCASSPGLAGVYEQYFGPGTRLTVT.

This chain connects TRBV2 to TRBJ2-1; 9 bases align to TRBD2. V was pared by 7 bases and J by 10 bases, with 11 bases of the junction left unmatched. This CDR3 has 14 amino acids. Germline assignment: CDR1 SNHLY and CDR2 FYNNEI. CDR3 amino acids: CASNGLARHAEQFF. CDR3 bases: TGTGCCAGCAACGGACTAGCGAGACACGCCGAGCAGTTCTTC.

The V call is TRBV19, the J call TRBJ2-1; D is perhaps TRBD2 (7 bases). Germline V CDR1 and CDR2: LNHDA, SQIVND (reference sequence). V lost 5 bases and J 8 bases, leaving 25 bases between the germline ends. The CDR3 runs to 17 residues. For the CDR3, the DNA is TGTGCCAGTAGTCTCCGGGGGGCTAGCTTGGGATTGGATGAGCAGTTCTTC. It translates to CASSLRGASLGLDEQFF.

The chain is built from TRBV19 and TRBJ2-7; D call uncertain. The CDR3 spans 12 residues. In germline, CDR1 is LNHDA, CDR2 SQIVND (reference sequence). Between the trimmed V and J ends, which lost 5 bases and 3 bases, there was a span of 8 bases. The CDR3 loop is CASSEGGYEQYF. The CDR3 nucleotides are TGTGCCAGTAGTGAAGGCGGCTACGAGCAGTACTTC.

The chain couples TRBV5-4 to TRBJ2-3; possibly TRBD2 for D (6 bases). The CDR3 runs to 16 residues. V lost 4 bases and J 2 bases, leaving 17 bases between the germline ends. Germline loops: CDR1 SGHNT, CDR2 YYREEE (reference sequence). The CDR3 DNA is TGTGCCAGCAGCCTGGCCGTAGCGGAGATCACAGATACGCAGTATTTT. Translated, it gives CASSLAVAEITDTQYF.

Here the CDR3 DNA reads TGTGCCAGCAGCCACAGGCACAGGGGCTACGAGCAGTACTTC. This encodes CASSHRHRGYEQYF. The chain employs TRBV6-5 and TRBJ2-7; 7 bases line up with TRBD1. V lost 6 bases, J lost 3 bases, and 8 bases stayed unmatched. This CDR3 is 14 amino acids long. Looked up from germline, CDR1 is MNHEY and CDR2 is SVGAGI.

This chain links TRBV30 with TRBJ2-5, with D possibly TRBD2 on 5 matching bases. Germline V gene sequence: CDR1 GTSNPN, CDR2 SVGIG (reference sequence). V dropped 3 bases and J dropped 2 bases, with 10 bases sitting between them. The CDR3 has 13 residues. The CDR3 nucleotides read TGTGCCTGGAGCGGGAATACGCAAGAGACCCAGTACTTC. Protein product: CAWSGNTQETQYF. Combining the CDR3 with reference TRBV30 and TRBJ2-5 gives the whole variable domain SQTIHQWPATLVQPVGSPLSLECTVEGTSNPNLYWYRQAAGRGLQLLFYSVGIGQISSEVPQNLSASRPQDRQFILSSKKLLLSDSGFYLCAWSGNTQETQYFGPGTRLLVL.

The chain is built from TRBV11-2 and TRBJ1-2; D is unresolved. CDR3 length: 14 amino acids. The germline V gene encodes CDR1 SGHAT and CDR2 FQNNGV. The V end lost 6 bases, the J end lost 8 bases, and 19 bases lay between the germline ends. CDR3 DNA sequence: TGTGCCAGCAGAGCACAAGGGAGCCGTTCCGGCTACACCTTC. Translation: CASRAQGSRSGYTF. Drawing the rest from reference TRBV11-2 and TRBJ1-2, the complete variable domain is EAGVAQSPRYKIIEKRQSVAFWCNPISGHATLYWYQQILGQGPKLLIQFQNNGVVDDSQLPKDRFSAERLKGVDSTLKIQPAKLEDSAVYLCASRAQGSRSGYTFGSGTRLTVV.

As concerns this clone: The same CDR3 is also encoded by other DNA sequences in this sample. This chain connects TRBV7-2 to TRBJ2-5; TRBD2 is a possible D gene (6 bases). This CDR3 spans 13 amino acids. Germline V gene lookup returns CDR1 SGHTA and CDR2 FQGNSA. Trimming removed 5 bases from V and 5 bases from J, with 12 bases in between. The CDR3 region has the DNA TGTGCCAGCAGCCGCGGTGGGGGGGAGACCCAGTACTTC. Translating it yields CASSRGGGETQYF.

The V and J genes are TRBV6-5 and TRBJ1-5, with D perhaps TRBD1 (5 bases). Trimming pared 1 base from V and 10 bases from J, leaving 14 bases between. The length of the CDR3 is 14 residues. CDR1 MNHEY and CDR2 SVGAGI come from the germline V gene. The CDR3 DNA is TGTGCCAGCAGTTACTTGGGGGAGTTTACTCCCCAGCATTTT. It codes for CASSYLGEFTPQHF.

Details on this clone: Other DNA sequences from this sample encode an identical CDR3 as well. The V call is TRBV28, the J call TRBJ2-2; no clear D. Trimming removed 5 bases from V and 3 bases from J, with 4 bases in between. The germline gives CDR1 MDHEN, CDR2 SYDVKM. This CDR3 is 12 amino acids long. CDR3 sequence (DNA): TGTGCCAGCAGTCCGGACACCGGGGAGCTGTTTTTT. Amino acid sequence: CASSPDTGELFF.

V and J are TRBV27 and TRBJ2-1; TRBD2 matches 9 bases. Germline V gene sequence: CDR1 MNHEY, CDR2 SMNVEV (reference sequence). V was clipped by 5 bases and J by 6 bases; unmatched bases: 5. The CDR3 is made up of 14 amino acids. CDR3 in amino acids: CASSSGRFPNEQFF. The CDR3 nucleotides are TGTGCCAGCAGTAGCGGGAGGTTTCCCAATGAGCAGTTCTTC.

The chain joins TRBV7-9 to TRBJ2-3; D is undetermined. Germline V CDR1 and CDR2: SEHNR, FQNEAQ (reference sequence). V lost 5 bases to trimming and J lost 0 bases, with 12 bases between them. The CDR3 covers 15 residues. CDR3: CASSAPDSSTDTQYF. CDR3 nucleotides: TGTGCCAGCAGCGCGCCTGACTCTAGCACAGATACGCAGTATTTT. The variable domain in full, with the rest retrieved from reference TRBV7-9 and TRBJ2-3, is DTGVSQNPRHKITKRGQNVTFRCDPISEHNRLYWYRQTLGQGPEFLTYFQNEAQLEKSRLLSDRFSAERPKGSFSTLEIQRTEQGDSAMYLCASSAPDSSTDTQYFGPGTRLTVL.

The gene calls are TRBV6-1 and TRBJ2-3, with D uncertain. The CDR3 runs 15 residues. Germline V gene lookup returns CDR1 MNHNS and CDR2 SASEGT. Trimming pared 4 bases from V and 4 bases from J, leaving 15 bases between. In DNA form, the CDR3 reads TGTGCCAGCAGTGGTGGCAGCCCCGGTGCAGATACGCAGTATTTT. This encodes CASSGGSPGADTQYF.

CDR3 in amino acids: CATKEGFNQPQHF. The CDR3 DNA sequence: TGTGCCACCAAGGAGGGGTTCAATCAGCCCCAGCATTTT. J is TRBJ1-5 and V is TRBV19; D perhaps matches TRBD1 (5 bases). Trimming stripped 10 bases from V and 3 bases from J, with 13 bases between. The germline gives CDR1 LNHDA, CDR2 SQIVND (reference sequence). This CDR3 contains 13 residues. Using reference TRBV19 and TRBJ1-5 for the parts outside the CDR3, the full variable domain is DGGITQSPKYLFRKEGQNVTLSCEQNLNHDAMYWYRQDPGQGLRLIYYSQIVNDFQKGDIAEGYSVSREKKESFPLTVTSAQKNPTAFYLCATKEGFNQPQHFGDGTRLSIL.

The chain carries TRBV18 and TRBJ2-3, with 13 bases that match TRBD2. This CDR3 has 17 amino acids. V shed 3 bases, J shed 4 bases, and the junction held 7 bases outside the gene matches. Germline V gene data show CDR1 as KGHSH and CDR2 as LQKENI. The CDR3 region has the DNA TGTGCCAGCTCACCGATAAGGACTAGCGGGAGCCCAGATACGCAGTATTTT. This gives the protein CASSPIRTSGSPDTQYF.

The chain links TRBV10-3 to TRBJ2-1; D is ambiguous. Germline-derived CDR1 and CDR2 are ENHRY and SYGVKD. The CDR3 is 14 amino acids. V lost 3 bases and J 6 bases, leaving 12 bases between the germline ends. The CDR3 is CAISDRIDRNEQFF. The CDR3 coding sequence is TGTGCCATCAGTGACCGCATTGATCGCAATGAGCAGTTCTTC.

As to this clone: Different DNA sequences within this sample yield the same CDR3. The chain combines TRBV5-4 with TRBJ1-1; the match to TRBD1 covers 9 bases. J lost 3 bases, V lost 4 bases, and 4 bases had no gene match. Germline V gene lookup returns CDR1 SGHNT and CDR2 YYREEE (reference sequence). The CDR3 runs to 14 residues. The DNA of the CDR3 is TGTGCCAGCAGCCCGGGACAGGGAGACACTGAAGCTTTCTTT. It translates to CASSPGQGDTEAFF. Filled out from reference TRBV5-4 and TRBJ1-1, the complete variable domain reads ETGVTQSPTHLIKTRGQQVTLRCSSQSGHNTVSWYQQALGQGPQFIFQYYREEENGRGNFPPRFSGLQFPNYSSELNVNALELDDSALYLCASSPGQGDTEAFFGQGTRLTVV.

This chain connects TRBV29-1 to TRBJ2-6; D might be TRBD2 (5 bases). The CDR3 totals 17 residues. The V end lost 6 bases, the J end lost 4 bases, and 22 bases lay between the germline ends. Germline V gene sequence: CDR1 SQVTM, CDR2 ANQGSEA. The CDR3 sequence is CSVKVRVKPGGANVLTF. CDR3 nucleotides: TGCAGCGTGAAGGTTAGGGTGAAACCGGGGGGGGCCAACGTCCTGACTTTC.

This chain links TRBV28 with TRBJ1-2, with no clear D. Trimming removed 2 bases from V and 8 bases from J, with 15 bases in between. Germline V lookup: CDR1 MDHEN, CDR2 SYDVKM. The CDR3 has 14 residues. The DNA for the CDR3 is TGTGCCAGCAGTTTACCCTCCAACCTAGGGGGCTACACCTTC. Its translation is CASSLPSNLGGYTF.

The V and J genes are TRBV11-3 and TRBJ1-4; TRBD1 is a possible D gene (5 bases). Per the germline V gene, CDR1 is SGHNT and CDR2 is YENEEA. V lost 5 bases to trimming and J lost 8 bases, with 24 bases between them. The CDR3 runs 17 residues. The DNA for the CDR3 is TGTGCCAGCAGCCCCGCGGGGTCGGGGGGAGGTTCGGAAAAACTGTTTTTT. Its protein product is CASSPAGSGGGSEKLFF. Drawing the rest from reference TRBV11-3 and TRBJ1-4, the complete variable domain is EAGVVQSPRYKIIEKKQPVAFWCNPISGHNTLYWYLQNLGQGPELLIRYENEEAVDDSQLPKDRFSAERLKGVDSTLKIQPAELGDSAVYLCASSPAGSGGGSEKLFFGSGTQLSVL.